This paragraph covers one T cell receptor (beta chain) sequence. Its target antigen remains unknown. Per-base qualities were not stored, and no clone one base away is much larger. Spanning cysteine to phenylalanine, the CDR3 consists of 19 amino acids. Only the CDR3 region is kept as DNA, spanning 57 bases read in frame from base 1. TCRbeta CDR3 regions were amplified from genomic DNA by means of the immunoSEQ Assay, a bias-controlled multiplex PCR. The study's processing was this. The number of nucleated cells in each sample was estimated by amplification of reference gene primers within the assay. To quantify the absolute abundance of each unique TCRbeta CDR3 rearrangement, sequence reads were collapsed and filtered. For each sample, productive Simpson clonality was calculated by taking the square root of Simpson's diversity index across productive rearrangements. TCRdb took this table from immuneACCESS and kept in-frame rearrangements with V and J called. Such tables lack part of the clones; where checked against another copy, unresolved V genes explain under half of the gap, and the rest is unexplained. V and J calls and clone size are those listed in that table; D and trimming were worked out from the DNA. The sample profile shows approximately 260,000 clones; roughly 82% of them were found once. The ten largest account for about 5.3% of the sample.

Each collaborating institution followed its own protocols to collect whole blood in K2EDTA tubes. Collaborator samples were shipped for TCRbeta analysis as frozen whole blood, isolated PBMCs, or DNA extracted from either sample type. The sample comes from a study of blood T cell repertoires in COVID-19 (dated by TCRdb to the early 2020s). Background on the whole study: Samples covering the acute and convalescent phases of COVID-19 were provided by collaborators in the United States, Italy and Spain. The dataset comprised deeply sampled blood TCRbeta repertoires from subjects exposed to, actively infected with, or recovered from COVID-19. The repertoires were released in a freely available public database intended as a resource for research on the immune response to SARS-CoV-2. Sample metadata almost always included a de-identified subject ID, COVID-19 status, age in years and sex. The material from the prospective study consisted of cDNA or gDNA derived from T cells, B-cell-depleted T cells, or PBMCs. Samples came from the ongoing ImmuneRACE study (first 160 participants) plus 1,254 subjects from 6 global collaborators. Where HLA class I and class II types were available, the types were taken from metadata supplied by the sample provider, not from assay-based typing.

The paper's findings and limits, for the study overall: How much clinical and demographic metadata was included differed by source and by participant, and the metadata was provided uncurated.

Sequences were obtained from peripheral blood. The chain was built from TRBV21-1 and TRBJ2-5; the table calls TRBD2, which could not be checked here. TRBV21-1 is termed a pseudogene. The TCR was taken from a woman aged 80 or older with active or convalescent COVID-19. The CDR3 region has the sequence CASSGRTPNIGGSKETQYF. The DNA reads as follows: TGTGCCAGCAGCGGACGGACTCCTAACATCGGGGGAAGTAAAGAGACCCAGTACTTC.